This T cell receptor beta chain was recorded in a study of T cell repertoires in cytomegalovirus infection. Study-level information: Carrying CMV and the relevant HLA type showed in public TCR beta signatures.

TCRdb reanalysed the reads using MiXCR and keeps one entry per CDR3 protein. Of about 920,000 distinct CDR3 sequences in the sample, around 32% were seen once. The CDR3 runs 18 residues. J was trimmed by 4 bases and V by 2 bases; bases with no gene match: 8. Germline CDR1 reads MNHEY; CDR2 reads SVGEGT. This clonotype was recorded a few times. The antigen remains undetermined. The input for sequencing was cultured CD8+ T cells from PBMCs, taken from culture after CMV antigen stimulation. The clonotype originates from a human donor in good health (CMV status not recorded). Some clones in this sample may be carry-over from other donors' samples. The chain employs TRBV6-2 or TRBV6-3 and TRBJ2-1, with 13 bases matching TRBD2. As DNA, the CDR3 is TGTGCCAGCAGTTACCCCAGACTAGCGGGGGGTCAGTACAATGAGCAGTTCTTC. It translates to CASSYPRLAGGQYNEQFF.